This TCR beta chain was recovered during a study of beta chain features in type 1 diabetes. Study-wide results and limits: Compared with healthy donors, patients appeared to share more similar naive, central memory and regulatory TCRB repertoires.

Of the isolated RNA, all was reverse transcribed, and so the sequenced material was expressed TCRB transcripts. Some clones are missing from TCRdb's copy, which holds only in-frame ones; the method was immunoSEQ multiplex PCR. Of under 20,000 clones listed, over 45% were seen once; the top ten hold 0.45% to 0.55%. Concerning this clone itself: Its specificity is unknown.

Trimming removed 4 bases from V and 5 bases from J, with 12 bases in between. The germline CDR1 and CDR2 sequences are SGDLS and YYNGEE. The CDR3 is 13 residues long. The rearrangement joins TRBV9 to TRBJ2-5; perhaps TRBD2 as D (5 bases). The TCR comes from a woman under 30 in good health. The specimen sequenced was stem cell memory CD4+ T cells from blood. The CDR3 protein is CASSPPPGETQYF. The DNA of the CDR3 is TGTGCCAGCAGCCCCCCCCCGGGGGAGACCCAGTACTTC.